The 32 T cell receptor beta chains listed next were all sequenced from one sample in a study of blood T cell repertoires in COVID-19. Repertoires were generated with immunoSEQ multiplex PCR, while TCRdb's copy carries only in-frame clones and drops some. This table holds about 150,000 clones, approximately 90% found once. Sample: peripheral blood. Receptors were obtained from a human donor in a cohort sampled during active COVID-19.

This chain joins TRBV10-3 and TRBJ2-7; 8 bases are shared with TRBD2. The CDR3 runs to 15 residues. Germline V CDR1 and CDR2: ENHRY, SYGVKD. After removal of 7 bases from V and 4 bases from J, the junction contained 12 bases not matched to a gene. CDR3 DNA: TGTGCCATCAAGACGGGAGGGCCCGCGAAGTACGAGCAGTACTTC. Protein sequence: CAIKTGGPAKYEQYF.

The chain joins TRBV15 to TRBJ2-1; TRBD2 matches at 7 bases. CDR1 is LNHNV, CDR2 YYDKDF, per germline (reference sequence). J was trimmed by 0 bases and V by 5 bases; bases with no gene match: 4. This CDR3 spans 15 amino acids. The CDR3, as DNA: TGTGCCACCAGCGGGGCTAGCGGCTCCTACAATGAGCAGTTCTTC. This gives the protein CATSGASGSYNEQFF.

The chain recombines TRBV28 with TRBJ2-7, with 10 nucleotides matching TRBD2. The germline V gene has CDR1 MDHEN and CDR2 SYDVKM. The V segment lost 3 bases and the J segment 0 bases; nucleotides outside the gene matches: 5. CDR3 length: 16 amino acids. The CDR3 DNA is TGTGCCAGCAGTTTCTTGGCTAGCGGGAGCTCCTACGAGCAGTACTTC. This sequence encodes CASSFLASGSSYEQYF.

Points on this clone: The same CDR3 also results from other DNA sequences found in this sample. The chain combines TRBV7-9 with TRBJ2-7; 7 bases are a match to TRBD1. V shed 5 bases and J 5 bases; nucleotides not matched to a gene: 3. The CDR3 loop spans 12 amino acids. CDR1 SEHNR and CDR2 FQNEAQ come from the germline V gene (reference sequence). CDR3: CASSRDRDEQYF. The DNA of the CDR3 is TGTGCCAGCAGCCGAGACAGGGACGAGCAGTACTTC.

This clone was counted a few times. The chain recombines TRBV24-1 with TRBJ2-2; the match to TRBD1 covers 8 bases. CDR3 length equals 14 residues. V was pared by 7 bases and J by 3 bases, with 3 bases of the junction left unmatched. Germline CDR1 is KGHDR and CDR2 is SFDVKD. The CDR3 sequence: CATRPGQDTGELFF. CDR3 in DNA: TGTGCCACCAGACCGGGACAGGACACCGGGGAGCTGTTTTTT.

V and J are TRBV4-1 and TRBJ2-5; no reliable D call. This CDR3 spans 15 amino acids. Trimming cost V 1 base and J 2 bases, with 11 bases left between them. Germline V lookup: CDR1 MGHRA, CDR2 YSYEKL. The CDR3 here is CASSQVRNGQETQYF. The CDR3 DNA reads TGCGCCAGCAGCCAAGTGCGGAACGGGCAAGAGACCCAGTACTTC.

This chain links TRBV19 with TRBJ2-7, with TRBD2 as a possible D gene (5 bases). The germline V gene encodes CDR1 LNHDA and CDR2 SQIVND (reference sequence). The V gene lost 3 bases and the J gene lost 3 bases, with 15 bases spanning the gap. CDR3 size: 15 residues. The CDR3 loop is CASSISRGSFYEQYF. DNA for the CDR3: TGTGCCAGTAGTATTAGCCGCGGGTCTTTCTACGAGCAGTACTTC.

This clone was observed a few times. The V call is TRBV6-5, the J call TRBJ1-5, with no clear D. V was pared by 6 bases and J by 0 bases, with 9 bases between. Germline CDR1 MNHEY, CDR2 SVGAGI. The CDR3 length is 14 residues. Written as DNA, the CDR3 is TGTGCCAGCAGCGTACAGAGTAGCAATCAGCCCCAGCATTTT. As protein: CASSVQSSNQPQHF.

The CDR3: CASSSPRASEAFF. The CDR3 nucleotides are TGTGCCAGCAGCTCTCCGCGGGCGTCCGAAGCTTTCTTT. V gene TRBV5-6 combines with J gene TRBJ1-1; D is ambiguous. The CDR3 consists of 13 residues. Per the germline V gene, CDR1 is SGHDT and CDR2 is YYEEEE. Trimming stripped 3 bases from V and 8 bases from J, with 14 bases between.

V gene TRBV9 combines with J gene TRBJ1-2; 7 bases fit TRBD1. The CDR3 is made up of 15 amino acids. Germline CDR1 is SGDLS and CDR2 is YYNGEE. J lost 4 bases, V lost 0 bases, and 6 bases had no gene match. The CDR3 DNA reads TGTGCCAGCAGCGTAGAGGGGGCTGGGTTCTATGGCTACACCTTC. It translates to CASSVEGAGFYGYTF. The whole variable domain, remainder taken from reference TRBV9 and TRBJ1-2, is DSGVTQTPKHLITATGQRVTLRCSPRSGDLSVYWYQQSLDQGLQFLIQYYNGEERAKGNILERFSAQQFPDLHSELNLSSLELGDSALYFCASSVEGAGFYGYTFGSGTRLTVV.

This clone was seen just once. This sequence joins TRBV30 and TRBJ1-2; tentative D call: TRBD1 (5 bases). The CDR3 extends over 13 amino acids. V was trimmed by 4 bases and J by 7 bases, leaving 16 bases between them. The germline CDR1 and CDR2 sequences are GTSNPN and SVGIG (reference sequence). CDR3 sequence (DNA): TGTGCCTGGAAACTTGCAGGGAAATTTGGCTACACCTTC. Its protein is CAWKLAGKFGYTF.

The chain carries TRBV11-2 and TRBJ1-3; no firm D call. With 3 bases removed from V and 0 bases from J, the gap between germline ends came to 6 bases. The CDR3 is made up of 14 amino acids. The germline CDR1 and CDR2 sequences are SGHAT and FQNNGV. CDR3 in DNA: TGTGCCAGCAGCTTTGGCAGCTCTGGAAACACCATATATTTT. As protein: CASSFGSSGNTIYF.

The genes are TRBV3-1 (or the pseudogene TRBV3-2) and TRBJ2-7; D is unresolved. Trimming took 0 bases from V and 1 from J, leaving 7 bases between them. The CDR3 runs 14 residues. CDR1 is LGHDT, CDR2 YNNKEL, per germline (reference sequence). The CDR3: CASSQDGHSYEQYF. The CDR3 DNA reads TGTGCCAGCAGCCAAGATGGGCATTCCTACGAGCAGTACTTC.

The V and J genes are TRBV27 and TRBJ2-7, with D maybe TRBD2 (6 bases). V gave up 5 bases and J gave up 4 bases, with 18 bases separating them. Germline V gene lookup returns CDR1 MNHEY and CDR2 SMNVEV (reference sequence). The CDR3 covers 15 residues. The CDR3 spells CASSRVGRRGYEQYF. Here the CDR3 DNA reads TGTGCCAGCAGTAGGGTAGGTCGGCGGGGTTACGAGCAGTACTTC.

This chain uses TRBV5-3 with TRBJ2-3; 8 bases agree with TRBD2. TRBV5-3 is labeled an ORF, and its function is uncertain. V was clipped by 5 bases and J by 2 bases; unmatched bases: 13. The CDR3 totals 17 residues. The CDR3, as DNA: TGTGCCAGAAGTACGCCCCTCCGGGAGGGCCACACAGATACGCAGTATTTT. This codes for CARSTPLREGHTDTQYF.

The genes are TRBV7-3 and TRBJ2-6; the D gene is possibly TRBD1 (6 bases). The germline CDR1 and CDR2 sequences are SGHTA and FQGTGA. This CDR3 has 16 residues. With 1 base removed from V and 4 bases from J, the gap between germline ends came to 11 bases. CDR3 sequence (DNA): TGTGCCAGCAGCTTAATCGCAGGGGACGGGGCCAACGTCCTGACTTTC. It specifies CASSLIAGDGANVLTF.

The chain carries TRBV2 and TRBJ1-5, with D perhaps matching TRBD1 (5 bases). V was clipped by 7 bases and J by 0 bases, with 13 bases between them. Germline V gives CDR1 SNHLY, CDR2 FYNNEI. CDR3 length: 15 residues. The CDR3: CASTPGTHSNQPQHF. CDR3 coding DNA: TGTGCCAGCACCCCAGGGACTCATAGCAATCAGCCCCAGCATTTT.

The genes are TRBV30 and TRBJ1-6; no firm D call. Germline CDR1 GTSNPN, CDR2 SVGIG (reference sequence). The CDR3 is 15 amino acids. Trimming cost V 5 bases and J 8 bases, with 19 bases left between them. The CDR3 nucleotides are TGTGCCTGGGGACCGGGGTCACAGAGGCATTCACCCCTCCACTTT. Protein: CAWGPGSQRHSPLHF.

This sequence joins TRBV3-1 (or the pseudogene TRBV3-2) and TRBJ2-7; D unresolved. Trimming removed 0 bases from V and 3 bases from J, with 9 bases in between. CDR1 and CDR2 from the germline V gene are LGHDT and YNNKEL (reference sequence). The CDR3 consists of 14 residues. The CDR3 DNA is TGTGCCAGCAGCCAAGAGCCACAAGTCTACGAGCAGTACTTC. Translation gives CASSQEPQVYEQYF.

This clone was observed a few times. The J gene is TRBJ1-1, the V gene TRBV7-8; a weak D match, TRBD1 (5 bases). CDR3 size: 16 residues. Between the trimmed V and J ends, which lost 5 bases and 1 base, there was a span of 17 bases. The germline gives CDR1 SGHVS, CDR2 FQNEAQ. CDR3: CASSITGSMGNTEAFF. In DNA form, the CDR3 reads TGTGCCAGCAGCATTACAGGATCGATGGGGAACACTGAAGCTTTCTTT.

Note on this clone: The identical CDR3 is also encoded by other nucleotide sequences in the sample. CDR3 amino acids: CASSLGAYGYTF. The CDR3 DNA reads TGTGCCAGCAGCTTGGGGGCATATGGCTACACCTTC. The V call is TRBV13, the J call TRBJ1-2; possible D gene TRBD1, 6 bases. CDR3 length: 12 residues. V was clipped by 3 bases and J by 5 bases, with 7 bases between them. Germline CDR1 and CDR2: PRHDT and FYEKMQ (reference sequence).

The CDR3 loop is CASRDTNQPQHF. In nucleotides, the CDR3 is TGTGCCAGCCGGGACACCAATCAGCCCCAGCATTTT. This chain uses TRBV19 with TRBJ1-5; TRBD1 is a possible D gene (6 bases). This CDR3 comprises 12 residues. Per the germline V gene, CDR1 is LNHDA and CDR2 is SQIVND (reference sequence). V was pared by 9 bases and J by 3 bases, with 9 bases between.

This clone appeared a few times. CDR3 sequence: CASSGRGGYGYTF. In DNA form, the CDR3 reads TGTGCCAGCAGCGGCCGGGGGGGCTATGGCTACACCTTC. The chain links TRBV9 to TRBJ1-2; TRBD1 might be the D (5 bases). Trimming took 3 bases from V and 4 from J, leaving 10 bases between them. Germline-derived CDR1 and CDR2 are SGDLS and YYNGEE. The CDR3 is 13 residues long.

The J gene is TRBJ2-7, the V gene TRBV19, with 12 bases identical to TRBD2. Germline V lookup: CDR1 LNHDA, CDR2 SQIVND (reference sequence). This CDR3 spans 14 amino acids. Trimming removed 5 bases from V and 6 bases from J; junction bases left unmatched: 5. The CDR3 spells CASSSTSGSGEQYF. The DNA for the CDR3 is TGTGCCAGTAGTTCGACTAGCGGGAGTGGCGAGCAGTACTTC. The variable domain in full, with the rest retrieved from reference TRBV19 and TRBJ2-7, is DGGITQSPKYLFRKEGQNVTLSCEQNLNHDAMYWYRQDPGQGLRLIYYSQIVNDFQKGDIAEGYSVSREKKESFPLTVTSAQKNPTAFYLCASSSTSGSGEQYFGPGTRLTVT.

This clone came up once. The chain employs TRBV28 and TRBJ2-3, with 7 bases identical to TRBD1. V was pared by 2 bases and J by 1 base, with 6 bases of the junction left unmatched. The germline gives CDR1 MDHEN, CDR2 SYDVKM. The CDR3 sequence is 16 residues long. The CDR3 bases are TGTGCCAGCAGTTTACTCCCCGGGACAGGCACAGATACGCAGTATTTT. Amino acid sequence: CASSLLPGTGTDTQYF.

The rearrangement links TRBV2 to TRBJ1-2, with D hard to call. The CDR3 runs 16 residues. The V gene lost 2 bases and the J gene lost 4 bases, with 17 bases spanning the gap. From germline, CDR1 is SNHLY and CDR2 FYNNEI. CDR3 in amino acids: CASSERGSRRRYGYTF. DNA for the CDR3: TGTGCCAGCAGTGAACGGGGTAGCCGTCGCCGCTATGGCTACACCTTC.

CDR3 amino acids: CASRPQGWNTEAFF. The CDR3 DNA is TGTGCCAGCAGACCTCAGGGCTGGAACACTGAAGCTTTCTTT. This chain links TRBV28 with TRBJ1-1; D possibly corresponds to TRBD1 (5 bases). Germline CDR1 MDHEN, CDR2 SYDVKM. V was clipped by 6 bases and J by 1 base, with 12 bases between them. This CDR3 has 14 residues.

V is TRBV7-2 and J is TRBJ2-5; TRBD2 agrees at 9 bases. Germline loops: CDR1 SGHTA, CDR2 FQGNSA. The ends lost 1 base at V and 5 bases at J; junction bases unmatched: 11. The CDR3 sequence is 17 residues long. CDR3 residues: CASSLGGLAGAWETQYF. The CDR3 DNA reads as TGTGCCAGCAGCTTAGGAGGGTTAGCGGGGGCATGGGAGACCCAGTACTTC.

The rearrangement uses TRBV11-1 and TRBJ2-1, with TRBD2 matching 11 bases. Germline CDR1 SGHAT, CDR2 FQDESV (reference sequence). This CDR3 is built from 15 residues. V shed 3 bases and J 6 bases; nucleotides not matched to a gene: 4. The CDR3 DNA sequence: TGTGCCAGCAGCTTTAGCGGGGGGGGAGGCAATGAGCAGTTCTTC. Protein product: CASSFSGGGGNEQFF.

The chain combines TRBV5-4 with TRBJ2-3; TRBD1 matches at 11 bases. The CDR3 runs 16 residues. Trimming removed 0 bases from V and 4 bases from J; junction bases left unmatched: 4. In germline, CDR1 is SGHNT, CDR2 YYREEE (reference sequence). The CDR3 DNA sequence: TGTGCCAGCAGCTTGGACATGGGACAGGGGGCAGATACGCAGTATTTT. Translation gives CASSLDMGQGADTQYF.

The CDR3 loop reads CASSLGRGSEAFF. The CDR3, as DNA: TGTGCCAGCAGCTTAGGTCGCGGTTCTGAAGCTTTCTTT. The J gene is TRBJ1-1, the V gene TRBV7-9; D call uncertain. Trimming removed 1 base from V and 6 bases from J, with 9 bases in between. Germline assignment: CDR1 SEHNR and CDR2 FQNEAQ (reference sequence). This CDR3 has 13 amino acids.

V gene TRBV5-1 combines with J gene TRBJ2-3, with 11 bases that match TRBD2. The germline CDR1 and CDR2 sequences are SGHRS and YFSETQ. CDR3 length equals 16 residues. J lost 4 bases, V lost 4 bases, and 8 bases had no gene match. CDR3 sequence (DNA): TGCGCCAGCAGCACGTTAGCGGGAGGGCGAGCAGATACGCAGTATTTT. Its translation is CASSTLAGGRADTQYF.